A selection of T cell receptor beta chains follows, all from one sample in a study of PD-L1 blockade in urothelial cancer. The assay was immunoSEQ multiplex PCR, and TCRdb's table has in-frame clones only and misses some. Found here are some 49,000 clones, about 90% of them singletons; the top ten hold approximately 7.1%. The input for sequencing was PBMCs, taken around atezolizumab (anti-PD-L1) treatment. The receptor set was obtained from a man in his 60s with urothelial cancer. The CDR3 runs from the conserved cysteine through the conserved F or W. A D gene is named only where the DNA matches it firmly. Only some rows state a clone size, as once, few, many or a class for expanded clones.

TRBJ1-2	-	TRBV11-2	TRBD1	CASSSGTGRDYGYTF	TGTGCCAGCAGCTCGGGGACAGGGAGGGACTATGGCTACACCTTC
TRBJ2-1	-	TRBV2	TRBD2	CASSLGTSTDEQFF	TGTGCCAGCAGTCTCGGGACTAGTACCGATGAGCAGTTCTTC
TRBJ2-5	-	TRBV2	TRBD2	CASSRTSSETQYF	TGTGCCAGCAGTAGGACTAGTTCGGAGACCCAGTACTTC
TRBJ1-5	-	TRBV6-1	-	CASSYTGSNQPQHF	TGTGCCAGCAGTTATACAGGGAGCAATCAGCCCCAGCATTTT
TRBJ2-3	-	TRBV5-5	TRBD2	CASSQNSGIRTDTQYF	TGTGCCAGCAGCCAGAATAGCGGGATTCGCACAGATACGCAGTATTTT
TRBJ1-5	-	TRBV19	-	CASRVSTAGISPQHF	TGTGCCAGTAGAGTGTCAACAGCGGGTATATCGCCCCAGCATTTT
TRBJ1-5	-	TRBV10-3	TRBD1	CAISATGDNQPQHF	TGTGCCATCAGCGCGACAGGGGACAATCAGCCCCAGCATTTT
TRBJ2-6	-	TRBV5-8	-	CASSLHASMGRSGANVLTF	TGTGCCAGCAGCCTACATGCCTCAATGGGCCGCTCTGGGGCCAACGTCCTGACTTTC
TRBJ2-4	-	TRBV7-8	TRBD1	CASSPYTDRLAKNIQYF	TGTGCCAGCAGCCCATATACGGACAGGTTAGCCAAAAACATTCAGTACTTC
TRBJ2-1	-	TRBV6-1	TRBD2	CASIISLGAGGEQFF	TGTGCCAGCATAATATCACTAGGGGCGGGGGGTGAGCAGTTCTTC
TRBJ2-2	-	TRBV13	TRBD2	CASSPGGGTGELFF	TGTGCCAGCAGCCCGGGAGGGGGCACCGGGGAGCTGTTTTTT
TRBJ2-7	-	TRBV5-1	TRBD1	CASSFGGQGAYEQYF	TGCGCCAGCAGCTTTGGGGGACAGGGGGCCTACGAGCAGTACTTC
TRBJ2-7	-	TRBV19	TRBD1	CASSGQGNLYLPYEQYF	TGTGCCAGTAGCGGACAGGGGAACTTGTATCTTCCCTACGAGCAGTACTTC
TRBJ1-5	once	TRBV4-3	TRBD1	CASSQERRGQGSNQPQHF	TGCGCCAGCAGCCAAGAGCGTCGGGGACAGGGCAGCAATCAGCCCCAGCATTTT